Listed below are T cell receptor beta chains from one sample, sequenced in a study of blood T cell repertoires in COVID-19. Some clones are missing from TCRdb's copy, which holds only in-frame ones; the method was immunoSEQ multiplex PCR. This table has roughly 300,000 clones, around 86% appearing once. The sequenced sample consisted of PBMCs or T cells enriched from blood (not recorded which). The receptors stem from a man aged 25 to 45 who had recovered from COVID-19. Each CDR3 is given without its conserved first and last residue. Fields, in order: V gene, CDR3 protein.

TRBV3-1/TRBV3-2 ASSLRPQGGEQF
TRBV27 ASSLLQGAAF
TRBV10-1 ASSEGGSQRQF
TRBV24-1 ATSDSRGRREKLF
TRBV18 ASSPPPGQGYGYT
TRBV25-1 ASTQGWGATNEKLF
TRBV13 ASSLFRAGNEKLF
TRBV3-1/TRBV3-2 ASSTRQGVQETQY
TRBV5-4 ASSPSGGSYNEQF
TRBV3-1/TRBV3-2 ASSLGQWVTEAF
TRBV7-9 ASSKEAYEAF
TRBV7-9 ASSFLTGTYEQY
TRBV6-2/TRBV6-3 ASSDRMNQPQH
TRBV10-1 ASGQSAGGPGEQF
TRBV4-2 ASSQSQGGNQPQH